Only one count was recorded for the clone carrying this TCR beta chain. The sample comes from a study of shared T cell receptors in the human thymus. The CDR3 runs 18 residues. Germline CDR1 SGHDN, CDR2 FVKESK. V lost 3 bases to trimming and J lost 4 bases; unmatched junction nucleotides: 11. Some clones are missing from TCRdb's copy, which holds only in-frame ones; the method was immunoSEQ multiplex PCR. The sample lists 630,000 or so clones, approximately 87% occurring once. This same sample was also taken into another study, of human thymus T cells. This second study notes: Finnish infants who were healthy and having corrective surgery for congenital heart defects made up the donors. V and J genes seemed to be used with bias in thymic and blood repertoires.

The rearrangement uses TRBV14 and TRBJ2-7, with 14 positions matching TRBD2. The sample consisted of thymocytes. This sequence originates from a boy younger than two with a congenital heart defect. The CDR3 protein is CASSHDGLAGGSDYEQYF. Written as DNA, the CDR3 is TGTGCCAGCAGCCATGATGGACTAGCGGGAGGTTCGGATTACGAGCAGTACTTC.